This paragraph covers one TCR beta chain sequence. Other nucleotide sequences from this sample produce the same CDR3. The data were taken from a study of shared clonotypes between healthy human individuals. Naive CD8 cells lacked CD45RO, underwent positive selection for CCR7 and left out terminally differentiated effector memory CD45RA+ cells. CDR1 is MDHEN and CDR2 is SYDVKM in the germline V gene. The CDR3 loop spans 14 amino acids. V dropped 6 bases and J dropped 0 bases, with 12 bases sitting between them. The protocol was immunoSEQ multiplex PCR, while the TCRdb copy is restricted to in-frame clones and leaves out a portion. Of around 1.9 million clones in the sample, 85% to 95% are singletons; the top ten hold 1.7%.

Sequenced: naive CD8+ T cells from PBMCs. This TCR was sampled from a man between 18 and 29 years old in good health. Some clones in this sample may be carry-over from other donors' samples. This chain links TRBV28 with TRBJ2-7; D could derive from TRBD1 or TRBD2 (5 bases each). CDR3 region: CASSSVGDSYEQYF. CDR3 nucleotides: TGTGCCAGCAGCTCCGTGGGGGACTCCTACGAGCAGTACTTC.